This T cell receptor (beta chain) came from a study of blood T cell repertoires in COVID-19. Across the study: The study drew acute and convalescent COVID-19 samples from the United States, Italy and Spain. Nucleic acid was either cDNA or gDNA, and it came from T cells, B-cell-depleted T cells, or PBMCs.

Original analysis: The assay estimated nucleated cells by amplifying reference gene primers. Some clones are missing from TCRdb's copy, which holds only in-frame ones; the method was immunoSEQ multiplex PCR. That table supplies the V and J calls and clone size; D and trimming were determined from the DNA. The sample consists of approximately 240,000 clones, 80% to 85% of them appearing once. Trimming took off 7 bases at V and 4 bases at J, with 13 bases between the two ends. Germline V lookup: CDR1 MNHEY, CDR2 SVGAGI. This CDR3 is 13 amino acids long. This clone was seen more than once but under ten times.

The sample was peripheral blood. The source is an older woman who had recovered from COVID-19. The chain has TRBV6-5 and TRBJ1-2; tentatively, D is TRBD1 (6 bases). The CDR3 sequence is CASIWEQGYGYTF. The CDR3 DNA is TGTGCCAGCATTTGGGAACAGGGCTATGGCTACACCTTC.